The rows below give T cell receptor beta chains drawn from one sample of a study of human T cells and chemical hapten exposure. One entry per CDR3 protein, called by TCRdb with MiXCR from the RACE reads. Of fewer than 200,000 distinct CDR3 sequences listed, around 20% are singletons. The starting material was whole blood, obtained in connection with sensitization to the hapten diphenylcyclopropenone (DPC). The origin of the receptors is a woman aged 45-60 years with alopecia areata. Some clones in this sample may be carry-over from other donors' samples. Both conserved end residues are part of each CDR3. Fields, in order: V gene, clone size, J gene, D gene, CDR3 protein, CDR3 DNA. D genes are given only for firm matches. Not every row has a clone size; where given, it reads once, few, many or a size class.

>TRBV20-1|many|TRBJ2-3|TRBD2
CSALRLAGGPRDTQYF
TGCAGTGCTCTCCGACTAGCGGGAGGGCCGAGAGATACGCAGTATTTT
>TRBV28|-|TRBJ1-2|-
CASSSAQGGYTF
TGTGCCAGCAGTTCCGCCCAGGGTGGCTACACCTTC
>TRBV6-5|-|TRBJ1-6|-
CASSYSTRGYSPLHF
TGTGCCAGCAGTTACTCGACGCGGGGGTATTCACCCCTCCACTTT
>TRBV5-1|-|TRBJ2-1|-
CASSRTVNNEQFF
TGCGCCAGCAGCCGGACGGTCAACAATGAGCAGTTCTTC
>TRBV9|few|TRBJ2-1|-
CASSVGSSSQFF
TGTGCCAGCAGCGTAGGTTCTAGTAGTCAGTTCTTC
>TRBV10-3|-|TRBJ2-3|TRBD1
CAIREQGAADTQYF
TGTGCCATCAGGGAACAGGGGGCAGCTGATACGCAGTATTTT
>TRBV5-1|-|TRBJ1-1|TRBD1
CASSLPGQGRGYNTEAFF
TGCGCCAGCAGCTTACCGGGACAGGGGAGAGGATATAACACTGAAGCTTTCTTT
>TRBV7-6|few|TRBJ2-7|TRBD2
CASSLTSVTYEQYF
TGTGCCAGCAGCTTGACTAGCGTAACCTACGAGCAGTACTTC
>TRBV29-1|-|TRBJ2-7|TRBD2
CSVAGGTSGYYEQYF
TGCAGCGTTGCCGGTGGGACTAGCGGTTACTACGAGCAGTACTTC
>TRBV7-6|few|TRBJ2-5|-
CASSLGSSRRETQYF
TGTGCCAGCAGCTTAGGATCTTCCCGGCGAGAGACCCAGTACTTC
>TRBV18|-|TRBJ2-1|TRBD2
CASSLGLGPGNEQFF
TGTGCCAGCTCGCTGGGACTAGGCCCCGGCAATGAGCAGTTCTTC
>TRBV29-1|-|TRBJ1-2|-
CSVVPGTPNYGYTF
TGCAGCGTTGTTCCCGGGACACCAAACTATGGCTACACCTTC
>TRBV28|-|TRBJ2-1|-
CASSPLPGPEQFF
TGTGCCAGCAGTCCCCTACCTGGGCCGGAGCAGTTCTTC
>TRBV24-1|-|TRBJ2-1|TRBD2
CATSPTSGRYNEQFF
TGTGCCACCAGCCCCACTAGCGGCAGGTACAATGAGCAGTTCTTC
>TRBV7-9|-|TRBJ2-5|TRBD2
CASSATLAGGETQYF
TGTGCCAGCAGCGCAACCCTAGCGGGAGGAGAGACCCAGTACTTC
>TRBV7-2|few|TRBJ2-3|TRBD2
CASSVAGPSTDTQYF
TGTGCCAGCAGCGTAGCGGGACCAAGCACAGATACGCAGTATTTT